This TCR beta chain was captured by sequencing in a study of blood T cell repertoires in COVID-19. This CDR3 has 14 amino acids. J was trimmed by 8 bases and V by 4 bases; bases with no gene match: 8. Germline V lookup: CDR1 ENHRY, CDR2 SYGVKD. The table came from immunoSEQ multiplex PCR; TCRdb's copy has only in-frame clones and leaves some out. The data show 150,000 to 200,000 clones, roughly 88% seen once. The J gene is TRBJ1-2, the V gene TRBV10-3; 9 bases agree with TRBD1. The specimen was PBMCs or T cells enriched from blood (not recorded which). This clonotype originated in a man aged 65 to 79 who had been exposed to COVID-19. The CDR3 DNA follows: TGTGCCATCAGTGCATCGGACAGGGGCGGCGGCTACACCTTC. This gives the protein CAISASDRGGGYTF.